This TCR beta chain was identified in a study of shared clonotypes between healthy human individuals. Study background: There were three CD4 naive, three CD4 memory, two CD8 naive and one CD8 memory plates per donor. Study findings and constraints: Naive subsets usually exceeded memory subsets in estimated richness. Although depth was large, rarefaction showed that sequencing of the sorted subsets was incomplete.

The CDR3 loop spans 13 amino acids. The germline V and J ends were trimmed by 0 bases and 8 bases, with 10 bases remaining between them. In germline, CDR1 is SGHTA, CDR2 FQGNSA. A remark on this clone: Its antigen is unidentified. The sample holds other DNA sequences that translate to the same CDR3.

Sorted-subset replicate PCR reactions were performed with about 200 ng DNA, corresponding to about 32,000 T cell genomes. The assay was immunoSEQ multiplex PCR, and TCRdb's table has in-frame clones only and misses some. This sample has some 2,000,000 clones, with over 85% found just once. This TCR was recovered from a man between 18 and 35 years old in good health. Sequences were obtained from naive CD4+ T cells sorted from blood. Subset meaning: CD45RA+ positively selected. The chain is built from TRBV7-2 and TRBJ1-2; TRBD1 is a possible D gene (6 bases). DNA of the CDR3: TGTGCCAGCAGCTTAGCAGGGGGTTTCGGCTACACCTTC. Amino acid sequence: CASSLAGGFGYTF.